The rows below give T cell receptor beta chains drawn from one sample of a study of T-cell memory formation after mild COVID-19. In TCRdb, the 5' RACE reads were re-called with MiXCR into one record per CDR3 protein. The sample records over 300,000 distinct CDR3 sequences, 20% to 25% being singletons. What was sequenced was PBMCs or a T cell subset sorted from them (not recorded which). These TCRs come from a man between 18 and 29 years old who had mild COVID-19 (a few samples of this study predate the infection). Cell type and time point are not known. CDR3s include the opening cysteine and the closing phenylalanine or tryptophan. The D gene is left open where the match is weak. Rows may omit the clone size; those that give it use once, few, many or a size class.

CDR3nt: TGTGCCAGCAGTCAGGATGGACTAACCGGGGAGACCCAGTACTTC
CDR3aa: CASSQDGLTGETQYF
j_gene: TRBJ2-5
v_gene: TRBV2
d_gene: -
abundance: -

CDR3nt: TGTGCCAGCAGCCAAGCCACAGGGGCCTATGGCTACACCTTC
CDR3aa: CASSQATGAYGYTF
j_gene: TRBJ1-2
v_gene: TRBV3-1
d_gene: TRBD1
abundance: -

CDR3nt: TGTGCCAGCAGTTCCGGGACCGTCGTCACAGATACGCAGTATTTT
CDR3aa: CASSSGTVVTDTQYF
j_gene: TRBJ2-3
v_gene: TRBV7-3
d_gene: -
abundance: few

CDR3nt: TGCGCCAGCAGCCAGGCCGGGACGGCCTTCGGACAGCCCCAGCATTTT
CDR3aa: CASSQAGTAFGQPQHF
j_gene: TRBJ1-5
v_gene: TRBV4-1
d_gene: -
abundance: -

CDR3nt: TGCAGTGCCTTCGTTAGCGGGGGTGACCAAGAGACCCAGTACTTC
CDR3aa: CSAFVSGGDQETQYF
j_gene: TRBJ2-5
v_gene: TRBV20-1
d_gene: TRBD2
abundance: -

CDR3nt: TGCAGCGTTGACAGGACCCTGACAGATACGCAGTATTTT
CDR3aa: CSVDRTLTDTQYF
j_gene: TRBJ2-3
v_gene: TRBV29-1
d_gene: -
abundance: few

CDR3nt: TGTGCCAGCAGCGCCCTAGCCCAAATGAAGAACACTGAAGCTTTCTTT
CDR3aa: CASSALAQMKNTEAFF
j_gene: TRBJ1-1
v_gene: TRBV9
d_gene: -
abundance: few

CDR3nt: TGTGCCACCCTTCGACAGGGCTTGAACACCGGGGAGCTGTTTTTT
CDR3aa: CATLRQGLNTGELFF
j_gene: TRBJ2-2
v_gene: TRBV6-1
d_gene: TRBD1
abundance: -

CDR3nt: TGCGCCAGCAGCTTAGGTGGAGGTGAAGCGGGACTAGCAACCGGCACAGATACGCAGTATTTT
CDR3aa: CASSLGGGEAGLATGTDTQYF
j_gene: TRBJ2-3
v_gene: TRBV5-1
d_gene: TRBD2
abundance: few

CDR3nt: TGCAGCGTTGATCCCCATAATAGGGATGGCTACACCTTC
CDR3aa: CSVDPHNRDGYTF
j_gene: TRBJ1-2
v_gene: TRBV29-1
d_gene: -
abundance: -

CDR3nt: TGCACTATCGCCGGAAATAATGAAAAACTGTTTTTT
CDR3aa: CTIAGNNEKLFF
j_gene: TRBJ1-4
v_gene: TRBV29-1
d_gene: -
abundance: -

CDR3nt: TGTGCCAGCAGCATCAGTAGCGGTACAGATACGCAGTATTTT
CDR3aa: CASSISSGTDTQYF
j_gene: TRBJ2-3
v_gene: TRBV7-2
d_gene: -
abundance: few

CDR3nt: TGTGCCAGCAGCTCGGTGGTGTTCAATGAGCAGTTCTTC
CDR3aa: CASSSVVFNEQFF
j_gene: TRBJ2-1
v_gene: TRBV11-2
d_gene: -
abundance: few

CDR3nt: TGTGCCAGCAGCACGAGGACTAGGGCGAACACCGGGGAGCTGTTTTTT
CDR3aa: CASSTRTRANTGELFF
j_gene: TRBJ2-2
v_gene: TRBV5-4
d_gene: TRBD2
abundance: -

CDR3nt: TGTGCCAGCTCACCGGACAGGCAAGAGACCCAGTACTTC
CDR3aa: CASSPDRQETQYF
j_gene: TRBJ2-5
v_gene: TRBV18
d_gene: TRBD1
abundance: -

CDR3nt: TGTGCCAGTACAATTAATGGTTATCCCATCTATGGCTACACCTTC
CDR3aa: CASTINGYPIYGYTF
j_gene: TRBJ1-2
v_gene: TRBV19
d_gene: -
abundance: -

CDR3nt: TGCAGTGCTAGAGGACCGAGGACAGGGAGTCAGCCCCAGCATTTT
CDR3aa: CSARGPRTGSQPQHF
j_gene: TRBJ1-5
v_gene: TRBV20-1
d_gene: TRBD1
abundance: -

CDR3nt: TGTGCCAGCAGTTTTCCGGTCGATAACAAGCCACAGCATTTT
CDR3aa: CASSFPVDNKPQHF
j_gene: TRBJ1-5
v_gene: TRBV12-3/TRBV12-4
d_gene: -
abundance: once

CDR3nt: TGTGCCAGCAGCTCAGATCCCATTCCCGGGACAGCCCTATATGGCTACACCTTC
CDR3aa: CASSSDPIPGTALYGYTF
j_gene: TRBJ1-2
v_gene: TRBV7-2
d_gene: TRBD1
abundance: few

CDR3nt: TGTGCCAGCAGCTCTTTGGGGAGCACTCCCTACTCTGGGGCCAACGTCCTGACTTTC
CDR3aa: CASSSLGSTPYSGANVLTF
j_gene: TRBJ2-6
v_gene: TRBV7-3
d_gene: -
abundance: -

CDR3nt: TGTGCCAGCAGCCCCCAGCTTAGCAATCAGCCCCAGCATTTT
CDR3aa: CASSPQLSNQPQHF
j_gene: TRBJ1-5
v_gene: TRBV12-3/TRBV12-4
d_gene: -
abundance: -

CDR3nt: TGTGCCAGCAGCAACCTCGGGACAGGGTATGACACTGAAGCTTTCTTT
CDR3aa: CASSNLGTGYDTEAFF
j_gene: TRBJ1-1
v_gene: TRBV4-2
d_gene: TRBD1
abundance: -

CDR3nt: TGTGCCACCAGCAGATTTAGCAATCAGCCCCAGCATTTT
CDR3aa: CATSRFSNQPQHF
j_gene: TRBJ1-5
v_gene: TRBV15
d_gene: -
abundance: -

CDR3nt: TGCGCCAGCATCTTAGGCTCCTACAATGAGCAGTTCTTC
CDR3aa: CASILGSYNEQFF
j_gene: TRBJ2-1
v_gene: TRBV5-1
d_gene: -
abundance: -

CDR3nt: TGCAGCGTTGAAGATCTTGACAAGGGGGGGGAGACCCAGTACTTC
CDR3aa: CSVEDLDKGGETQYF
j_gene: TRBJ2-5
v_gene: TRBV29-1
d_gene: -
abundance: -

CDR3nt: TGTGCCACCAGTGATCCAGGGGTCTATGAGCAGTTCTTC
CDR3aa: CATSDPGVYEQFF
j_gene: TRBJ2-1
v_gene: TRBV24-1
d_gene: -
abundance: -

CDR3nt: TGTGACAGCAGTTGGGCGAGGGGCTACACCTTC
CDR3aa: CDSSWARGYTF
j_gene: TRBJ1-2
v_gene: TRBV6-2/TRBV6-3
d_gene: -
abundance: once

CDR3nt: TGCGCCAGCAGCCCTCCTCGGACAGGGATGCCCTACGAGCAGTACTTC
CDR3aa: CASSPPRTGMPYEQYF
j_gene: TRBJ2-7
v_gene: TRBV4-1
d_gene: TRBD1
abundance: -

CDR3nt: TGTGCCAGCAGCCAACGTATCAACACTGAAGCTTTCTTT
CDR3aa: CASSQRINTEAFF
j_gene: TRBJ1-1
v_gene: TRBV4-2
d_gene: -
abundance: -

CDR3nt: TGTGCCAGCAGCCCGTCACAGGGGAACCAGCCCCAGCATTTT
CDR3aa: CASSPSQGNQPQHF
j_gene: TRBJ1-5
v_gene: TRBV7-2
d_gene: TRBD1
abundance: -

CDR3nt: TGTGCCAGCAGCCTAGGACAGGGTATGGGGGAGCTGTTTTTT
CDR3aa: CASSLGQGMGELFF
j_gene: TRBJ2-2
v_gene: TRBV7-2
d_gene: TRBD1
abundance: -

CDR3nt: TGCGCCAGCAGCCGAGGACTAGGTCTCACCGGGGAGCTGTTTTTT
CDR3aa: CASSRGLGLTGELFF
j_gene: TRBJ2-2
v_gene: TRBV4-3
d_gene: TRBD2
abundance: -

CDR3nt: TGTGCCAGCAGTTTAGTCGCGGATGGCTACACCTTC
CDR3aa: CASSLVADGYTF
j_gene: TRBJ1-2
v_gene: TRBV12-3/TRBV12-4
d_gene: -
abundance: -

CDR3nt: TGCGCCAGCAGCCAGGGGGTCGGGCCCACTGAAGCTTTCTTT
CDR3aa: CASSQGVGPTEAFF
j_gene: TRBJ1-1
v_gene: TRBV5-1
d_gene: TRBD1
abundance: -

CDR3nt: TGTGCCAGCAGCCGGAGCGGGCCTAACACTGAAGCTTTCTTT
CDR3aa: CASSRSGPNTEAFF
j_gene: TRBJ1-1
v_gene: TRBV4-2
d_gene: -
abundance: few

CDR3nt: TGTGCCAGCAGCTCACAGGTCGCAGATACGCAGTATTTT
CDR3aa: CASSSQVADTQYF
j_gene: TRBJ2-3
v_gene: TRBV7-2
d_gene: -
abundance: few

CDR3nt: TGTGCCAGCAGCTTGGATGGCGGGGGGTACAATGAGCAGTTCTTC
CDR3aa: CASSLDGGGYNEQFF
j_gene: TRBJ2-1
v_gene: TRBV5-4
d_gene: TRBD2
abundance: -

CDR3nt: TGTGCCAGCAGCCTGGATGGAGTGAGACATGGCTACACCTTC
CDR3aa: CASSLDGVRHGYTF
j_gene: TRBJ1-2
v_gene: TRBV7-9
d_gene: -
abundance: -

CDR3nt: TGCGCCAGCAGCTTGGGGGACAGGGTGTACGAGCAGTACTTC
CDR3aa: CASSLGDRVYEQYF
j_gene: TRBJ2-7
v_gene: TRBV5-1
d_gene: TRBD1
abundance: -

CDR3nt: TGTGCCATCAGTGAGTCGCTAGCGGAGACCCAGTACTTC
CDR3aa: CAISESLAETQYF
j_gene: TRBJ2-5
v_gene: TRBV10-3
d_gene: -
abundance: -